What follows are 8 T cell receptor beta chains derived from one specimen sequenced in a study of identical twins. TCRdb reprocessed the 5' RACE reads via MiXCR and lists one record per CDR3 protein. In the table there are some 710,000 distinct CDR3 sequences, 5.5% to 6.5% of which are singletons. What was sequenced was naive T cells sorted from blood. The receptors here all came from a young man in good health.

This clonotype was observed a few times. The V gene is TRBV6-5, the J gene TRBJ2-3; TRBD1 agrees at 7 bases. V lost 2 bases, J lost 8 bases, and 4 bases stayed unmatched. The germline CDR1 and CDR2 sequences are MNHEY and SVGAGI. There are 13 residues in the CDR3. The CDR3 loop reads CASSYGGQSTQYF. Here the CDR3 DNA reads TGTGCCAGCAGTTACGGGGGACAGAGTACGCAGTATTTT.

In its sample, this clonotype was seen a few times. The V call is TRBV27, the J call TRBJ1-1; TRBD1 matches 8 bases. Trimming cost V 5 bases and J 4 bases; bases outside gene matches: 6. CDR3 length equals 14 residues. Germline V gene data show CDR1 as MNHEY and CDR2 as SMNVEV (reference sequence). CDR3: CASSVYRGSTEAFF. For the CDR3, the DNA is TGTGCCAGCAGTGTATACAGGGGGAGCACTGAAGCTTTCTTT.

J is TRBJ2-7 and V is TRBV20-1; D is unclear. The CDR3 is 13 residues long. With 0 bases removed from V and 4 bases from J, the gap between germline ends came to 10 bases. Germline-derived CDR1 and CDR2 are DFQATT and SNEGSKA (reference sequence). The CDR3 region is CSARDSLGYEQYF. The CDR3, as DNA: TGCAGTGCTAGAGATAGTCTGGGGTACGAGCAGTACTTC.

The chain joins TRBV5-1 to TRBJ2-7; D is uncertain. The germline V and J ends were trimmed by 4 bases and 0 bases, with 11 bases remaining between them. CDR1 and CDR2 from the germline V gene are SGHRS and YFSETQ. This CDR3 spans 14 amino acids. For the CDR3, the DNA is TGCGCCAGCAGCAAGACTCTCAGCTCCTACGAGCAGTACGTC. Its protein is CASSKTLSSYEQYV.

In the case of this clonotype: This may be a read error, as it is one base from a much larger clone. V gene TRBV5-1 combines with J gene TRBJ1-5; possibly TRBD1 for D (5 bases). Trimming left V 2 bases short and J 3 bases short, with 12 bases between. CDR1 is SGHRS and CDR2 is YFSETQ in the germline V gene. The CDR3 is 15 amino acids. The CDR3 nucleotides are TGCGCCAGCAGCTTAGGACATGGCTTCAATCAGCCCCAGCATTTT. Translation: CASSLGHGFNQPQHF. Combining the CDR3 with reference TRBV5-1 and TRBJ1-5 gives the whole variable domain KAGVTQTPRYLIKTRGQQVTLSCSPISGHRSVSWYQQTPGQGLQFLFEYFSETQRNKGNFPGRFSGRQFSNSRSEMNVSTLELGDSALYLCASSLGHGFNQPQHFGDGTRLSIL.

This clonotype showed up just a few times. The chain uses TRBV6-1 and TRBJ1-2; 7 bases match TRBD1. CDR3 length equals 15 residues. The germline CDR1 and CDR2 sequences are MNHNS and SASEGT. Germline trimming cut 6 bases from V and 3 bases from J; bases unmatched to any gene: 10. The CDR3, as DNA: TGTGCCAGCAGCCCACGGGGACAGCGAGACTATGGCTACACCTTC. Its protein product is CASSPRGQRDYGYTF.

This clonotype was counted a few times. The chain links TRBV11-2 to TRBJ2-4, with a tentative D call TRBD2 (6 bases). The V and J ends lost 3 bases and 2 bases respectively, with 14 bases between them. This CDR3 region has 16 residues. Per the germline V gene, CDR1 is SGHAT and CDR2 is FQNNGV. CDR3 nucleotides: TGTGCCAGCAGCTTCCGGGGGTCCCAGTCCAAAAACATTCAGTACTTC. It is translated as CASSFRGSQSKNIQYF.

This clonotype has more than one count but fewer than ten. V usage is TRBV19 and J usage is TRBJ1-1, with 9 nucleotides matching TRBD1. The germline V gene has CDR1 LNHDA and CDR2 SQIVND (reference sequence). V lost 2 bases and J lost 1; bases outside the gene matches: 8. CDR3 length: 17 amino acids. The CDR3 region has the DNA TGTGCCAGTAGTATACTTGGACAGGGGCTGGGGAACACTGAAGCTTTCTTT. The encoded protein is CASSILGQGLGNTEAFF.